This T cell receptor (beta chain) was obtained from a study of shared clonotypes between healthy human individuals. Study in general: For every donor, three CD4 naive, three CD4 memory, two CD8 naive and one CD8 memory plates were used.

Details on this clone: What it binds is not known.

Clones were sequenced by immunoSEQ multiplex PCR, and TCRdb holds only the in-frame ones, with some missing. The table records approximately 650,000 clones, about 95% of them present only once. The germline CDR1 and CDR2 sequences are PRHDT and FYEKMQ (reference sequence). J gave up 4 bases and V 4 bases, and 8 bases lay outside the gene matches. The CDR3 is 16 residues long. Study findings and constraints: Across a handful of donors, naive CD4 shared around 5.3%, naive CD8 less than 4%, memory CD4 roughly 2.3%, memory CD8 0.4%.

Naive CD8 populations comprised CD45RO-negative cells positively selected for CCR7, excluding terminally differentiated effector memory CD45RA+ cells. This receptor was identified in a young woman in good health. Material for sequencing was naive CD8+ T cells sorted from blood. This chain joins TRBV13 and TRBJ2-3; 10 bases map to TRBD2. The CDR3 reads CASSSPAGGPADTQYF. CDR3 nucleotide sequence: TGTGCCAGCAGCTCCCCAGCGGGAGGGCCGGCAGATACGCAGTATTTT.